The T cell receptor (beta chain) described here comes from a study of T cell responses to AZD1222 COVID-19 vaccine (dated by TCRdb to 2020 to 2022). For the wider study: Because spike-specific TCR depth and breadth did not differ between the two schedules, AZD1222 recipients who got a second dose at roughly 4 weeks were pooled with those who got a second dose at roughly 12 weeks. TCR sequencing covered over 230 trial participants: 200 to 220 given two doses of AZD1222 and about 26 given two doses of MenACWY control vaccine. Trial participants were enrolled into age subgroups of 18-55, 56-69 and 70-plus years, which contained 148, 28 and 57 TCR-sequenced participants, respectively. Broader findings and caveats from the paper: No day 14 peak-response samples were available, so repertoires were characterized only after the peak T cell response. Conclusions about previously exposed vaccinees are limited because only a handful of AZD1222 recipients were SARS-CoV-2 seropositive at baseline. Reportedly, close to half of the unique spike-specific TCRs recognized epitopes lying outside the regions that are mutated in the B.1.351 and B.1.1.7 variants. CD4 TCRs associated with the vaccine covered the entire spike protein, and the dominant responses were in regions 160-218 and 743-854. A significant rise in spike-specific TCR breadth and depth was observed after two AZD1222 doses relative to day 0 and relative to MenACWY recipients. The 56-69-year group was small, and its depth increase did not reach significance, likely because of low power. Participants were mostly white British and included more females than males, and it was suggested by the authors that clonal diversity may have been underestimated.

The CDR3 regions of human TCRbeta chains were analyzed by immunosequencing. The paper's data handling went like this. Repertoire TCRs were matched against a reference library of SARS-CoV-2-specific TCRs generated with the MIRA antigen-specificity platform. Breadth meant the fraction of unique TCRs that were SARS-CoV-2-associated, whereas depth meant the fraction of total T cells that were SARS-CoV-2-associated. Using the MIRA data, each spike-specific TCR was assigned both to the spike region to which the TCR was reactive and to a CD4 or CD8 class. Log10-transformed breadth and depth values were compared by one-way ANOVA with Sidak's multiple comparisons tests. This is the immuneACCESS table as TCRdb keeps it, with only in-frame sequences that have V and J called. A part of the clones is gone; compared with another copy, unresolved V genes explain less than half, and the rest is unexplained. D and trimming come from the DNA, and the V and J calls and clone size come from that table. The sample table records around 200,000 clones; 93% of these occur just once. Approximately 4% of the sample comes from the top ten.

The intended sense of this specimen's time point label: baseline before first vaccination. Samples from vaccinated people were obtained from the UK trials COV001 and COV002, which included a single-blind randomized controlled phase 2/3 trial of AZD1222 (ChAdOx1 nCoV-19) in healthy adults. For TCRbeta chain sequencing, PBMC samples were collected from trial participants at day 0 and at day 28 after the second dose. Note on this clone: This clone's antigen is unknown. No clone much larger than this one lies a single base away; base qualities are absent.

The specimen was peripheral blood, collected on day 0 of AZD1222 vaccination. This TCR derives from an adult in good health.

The nucleotide sequence reads as follows: TGTGCCAGCCTCCCCGGGAGGGCAGGGATGAACACTGAAGCTTTCTTT. This gives the protein CASLPGRAGMNTEAFF. The rearranged segments are TRBV14 and TRBJ1-1; the D segment could be TRBD1, given 5 matching bases. For CDR1 and CDR2, the germline V gene lists SGHDN and FVKESK. V sheds 8 bases and J sheds 0 bases, leaving 19 bases between their ends. The CDR3 runs 16 residues from the cysteine to the phenylalanine. Only CDR3 DNA remains: 48 bases, in frame from the first base.